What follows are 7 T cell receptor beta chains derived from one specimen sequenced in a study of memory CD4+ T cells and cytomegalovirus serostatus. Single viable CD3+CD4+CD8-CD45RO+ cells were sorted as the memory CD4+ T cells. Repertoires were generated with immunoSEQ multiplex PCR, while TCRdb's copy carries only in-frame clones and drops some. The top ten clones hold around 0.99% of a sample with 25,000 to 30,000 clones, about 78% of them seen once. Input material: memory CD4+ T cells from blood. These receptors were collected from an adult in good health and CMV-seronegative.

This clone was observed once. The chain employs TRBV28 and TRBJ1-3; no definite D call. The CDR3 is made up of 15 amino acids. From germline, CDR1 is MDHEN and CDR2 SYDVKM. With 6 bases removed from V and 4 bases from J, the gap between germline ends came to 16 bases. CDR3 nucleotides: TGTGCCAGCAGGACACCGGGCCCAAGGGGAAACACCATATATTTT. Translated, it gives CASRTPGPRGNTIYF.

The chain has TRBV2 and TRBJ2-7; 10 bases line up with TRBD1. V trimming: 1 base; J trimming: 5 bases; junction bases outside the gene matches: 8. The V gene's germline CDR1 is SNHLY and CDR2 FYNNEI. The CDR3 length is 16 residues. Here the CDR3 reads CASSEDEDRGYDEQYF. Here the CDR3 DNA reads TGTGCCAGCAGTGAAGACGAGGACAGGGGGTATGACGAGCAGTACTTC.

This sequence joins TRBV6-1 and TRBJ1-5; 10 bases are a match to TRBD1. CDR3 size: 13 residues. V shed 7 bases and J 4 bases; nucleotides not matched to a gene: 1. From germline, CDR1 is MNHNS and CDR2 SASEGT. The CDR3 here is CASTGQGNQPQHF. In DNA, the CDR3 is TGTGCCAGCACGGGACAGGGGAATCAGCCCCAGCATTTT.

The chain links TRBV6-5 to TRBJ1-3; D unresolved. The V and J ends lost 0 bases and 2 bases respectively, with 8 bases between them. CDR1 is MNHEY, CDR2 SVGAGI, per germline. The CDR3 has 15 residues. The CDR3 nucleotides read TGTGCCAGCAGTTACTCTGGTAAAACTGGAAACACCATATATTTT. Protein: CASSYSGKTGNTIYF.

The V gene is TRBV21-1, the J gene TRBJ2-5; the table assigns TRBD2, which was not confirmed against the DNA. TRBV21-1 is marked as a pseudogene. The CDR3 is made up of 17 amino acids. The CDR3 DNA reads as TGTGCCAGCACCTTGAGGACTAGCGCAACAGAAGTGGAGACCCAGTACTTC. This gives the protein CASTLRTSATEVETQYF.

The CDR3 protein is CAIKRQAPWGIEAFF. CDR3 bases: TGTGCCATCAAACGACAGGCCCCCTGGGGCATTGAAGCTTTCTTT. The J gene is TRBJ1-1, the V gene TRBV10-3; tentatively, D is TRBD1 (6 bases). Germline V gene lookup returns CDR1 ENHRY and CDR2 SYGVKD. The CDR3 spans 15 residues. The V end was cut by 7 bases, the J end by 7 bases, with 22 bases between.

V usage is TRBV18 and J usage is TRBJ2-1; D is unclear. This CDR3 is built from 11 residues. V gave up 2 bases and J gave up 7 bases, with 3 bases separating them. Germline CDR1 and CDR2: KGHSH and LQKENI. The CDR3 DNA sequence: TGTGCCAGCTCACCAATGAATGAGCAGTTCTTC. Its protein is CASSPMNEQFF. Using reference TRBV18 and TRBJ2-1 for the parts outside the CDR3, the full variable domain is NAGVMQNPRHLVRRRGQEARLRCSPMKGHSHVYWYRQLPEEGLKFMVYLQKENIIDESGMPKERFSAEFPKEGPSILRIQQVVRGDSAAYFCASSPMNEQFFGPGTRLTVL.